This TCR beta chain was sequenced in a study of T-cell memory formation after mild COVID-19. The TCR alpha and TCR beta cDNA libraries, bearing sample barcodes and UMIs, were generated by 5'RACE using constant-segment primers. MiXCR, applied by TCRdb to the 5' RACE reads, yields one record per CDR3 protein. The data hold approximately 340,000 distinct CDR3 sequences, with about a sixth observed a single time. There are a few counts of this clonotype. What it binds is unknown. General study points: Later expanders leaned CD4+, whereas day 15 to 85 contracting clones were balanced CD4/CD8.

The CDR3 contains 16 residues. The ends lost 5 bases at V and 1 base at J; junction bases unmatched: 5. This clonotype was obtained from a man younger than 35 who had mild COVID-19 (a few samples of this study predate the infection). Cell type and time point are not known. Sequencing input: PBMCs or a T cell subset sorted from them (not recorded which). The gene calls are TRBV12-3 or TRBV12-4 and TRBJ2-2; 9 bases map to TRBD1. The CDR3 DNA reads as TGTGCCAGCAGTCTACAGGGGGCTGTGAACACCGGGGAGCTGTTTTTT. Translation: CASSLQGAVNTGELFF.